These 12 T cell receptor beta chains were sequenced from one sample in a study of response to subunit inactivated influenza vaccine. MiXCR, run by TCRdb on the RT-PCR reads, gives a single entry per CDR3 protein. The data show hundreds of thousands of distinct CDR3 sequences, about 25% seen once. The source was CD4+ T cells sorted from PBMCs, collected around 5 days after vaccination. The receptors come from a man aged 50 to 59 who received an inactivated influenza vaccine.

V is TRBV5-4 and J is TRBJ2-5; D tentatively fits TRBD1 or TRBD2 (5 bases each). The CDR3 runs 13 residues. Trimming removed 5 bases from V and 5 bases from J, with 13 bases in between. Germline CDR1 reads SGHNT; CDR2 reads YYREEE (reference sequence). The CDR3 reads CASSGARRETQYF. The DNA of the CDR3 is TGTGCCAGCAGTGGGGCTAGGAGGGAGACCCAGTACTTC.

This clonotype was seen a few times. CDR3 in DNA: TGCAGCGTTGTTTACGGAGCGGGAACTGAAGCTTTCTTT. Translating gives CSVVYGAGTEAFF. The V call is TRBV29-1, the J call TRBJ1-1; unclear D gene. V shed 4 bases and J shed 5 bases, with 14 bases lying between them. The germline V gene encodes CDR1 SQVTM and CDR2 ANQGSEA. The CDR3 is 13 residues long.

The chain links TRBV7-6 to TRBJ2-2; no clear D. This CDR3 comprises 12 residues. The germline gives CDR1 SGHVS, CDR2 FNYEAQ. V was pared by 1 base and J by 9 bases, with 6 bases between. The CDR3 coding sequence is TGTGCCAGCAGCTTAGGGGCGAGGGAGCTGTTTTTT. Amino acid sequence: CASSLGARELFF.

This rearrangement joins TRBV5-1 to TRBJ2-3, with TRBD2 matching over 8 bases. Germline CDR1 and CDR2: SGHRS and YFSETQ. This CDR3 region has 14 residues. The trim removed 4 bases at V and 2 bases at J, leaving 3 bases unmatched. The CDR3 sequence is CASSKGLDTDTQYF. CDR3 nucleotides: TGCGCCAGCAGCAAGGGACTAGACACAGATACGCAGTATTTT.

This clonotype was counted ten times or more. This sequence joins TRBV5-1 and TRBJ2-6; perhaps D is TRBD1 or TRBD2 (6 bases each). The CDR3 has 18 amino acids. Germline V gene data show CDR1 as SGHRS and CDR2 as YFSETQ. With 4 bases removed from V and 1 base from J, the gap between germline ends came to 18 bases. The CDR3 DNA reads TGCGCCAGCAGCCCTAAGGGGGGATACAGATCTGGGGCCAACGTCCTGACTTTC. Translated: CASSPKGGYRSGANVLTF.

This clonotype has only a few counts. The genes are TRBV5-1 and TRBJ1-5; no clear D gene. Germline V gives CDR1 SGHRS, CDR2 YFSETQ. The CDR3 loop spans 15 amino acids. The germline V and J ends were trimmed by 4 bases and 1 base, with 12 bases remaining between them. The CDR3 DNA reads as TGCGCCAGCAGCGTGGCCGGGGTAAGCAATCAGCCCCAGCATTTT. Its protein product is CASSVAGVSNQPQHF.

The rearrangement links TRBV7-9 to TRBJ2-5; D gene unclear. The CDR3 loop spans 12 amino acids. Germline CDR1 reads SEHNR; CDR2 reads FQNEAQ (reference sequence). The V end was cut by 3 bases, the J end by 3 bases, with 5 bases between. CDR3 sequence reads: CASSFSKETQYF. The CDR3 DNA reads as TGTGCCAGCAGCTTTTCCAAAGAGACCCAGTACTTC.

The rearrangement links TRBV12-3 or TRBV12-4 to TRBJ1-1; TRBD1 matches 8 bases. This CDR3 is built from 14 residues. Trimming at V came to 5 bases and at J to 5 bases, leaving 7 bases not matched to a gene. CDR3 in amino acids: CASSRTGMETEAFF. Written as DNA, the CDR3 is TGTGCCAGCAGTCGGACAGGGATGGAAACTGAAGCTTTCTTT.

This chain links TRBV12-3 or TRBV12-4 with TRBJ2-7, with a tentative D call TRBD2 (5 bases). This CDR3 is 14 amino acids long. Trimming removed 1 base from V and 7 bases from J, with 14 bases in between. The CDR3 region is CASSLVLESGEQYF. The CDR3 DNA reads as TGTGCCAGCAGTTTAGTCTTGGAATCGGGGGAGCAGTACTTC.

This clonotype was counted a few times. This sequence joins TRBV5-5 and TRBJ2-1; D call uncertain. CDR1 is SGHKS and CDR2 is YYEKEE in the germline V gene (reference sequence). Trimming removed 0 bases at V and 0 bases at J, with 7 bases between. The CDR3 has 15 residues. The CDR3 nucleotides read TGTGCCAGCAGCTTGGGTGACAACTCCTACAATGAGCAGTTCTTC. It translates to CASSLGDNSYNEQFF.

This clonotype was counted between two and nine times. The chain carries TRBV12-3 or TRBV12-4 and TRBJ1-5; 10 bases are shared with TRBD1. The CDR3 contains 14 residues. With 7 bases clipped from V and 5 bases from J, the junction kept 5 bases outside the gene matches. The DNA of the CDR3 is TGTGCCAGCACAAGAGGACAGGGGGATCAGCCCCAGCATTTT. Translating it yields CASTRGQGDQPQHF.

This clonotype appeared a few times. This sequence joins TRBV10-3 and TRBJ2-5; TRBD1 agrees at 12 bases. Germline-derived CDR1 and CDR2 are ENHRY and SYGVKD. V dropped 4 bases and J dropped 5; count of bases not matched to a gene: 5. This CDR3 is built from 15 residues. CDR3 coding DNA: TGTGCCATCAGTGGGGGACAGGGGGCGCATGAGACCCAGTACTTC. Its protein is CAISGGQGAHETQYF.